The 9 T cell receptor beta chains below all came from one sample that was sequenced in a study of blood T cell repertoires in COVID-19. Sequenced by immunoSEQ multiplex PCR; TCRdb stores in-frame clones only, minus some. Of 150,000 to 200,000 clones detected, around 88% appear once; the ten largest clones hold roughly 3.7%. Sequences were obtained from peripheral blood. The receptor source for this set is a woman between 25 and 40 years old with acute or convalescent COVID-19.

V is TRBV2 and J is TRBJ1-4, with 11 bases fitting TRBD1. The CDR3 contains 13 residues. The germline V gene has CDR1 SNHLY and CDR2 FYNNEI. The V gene end was trimmed by 6 bases and the J gene end by 7 bases; junction bases not matched to a gene: 1. CDR3 in DNA: TGTGCCAGCAGAGGGACAGGGGGTGAAAAACTGTTTTTT. Translation gives CASRGTGGEKLFF.

The chain couples TRBV7-6 to TRBJ1-3; no clear D gene. V was shortened by 2 bases and J by 4 bases, with 9 bases between the two germline ends. CDR1 SGHVS and CDR2 FNYEAQ come from the germline V gene. The CDR3 runs to 14 residues. The CDR3 nucleotides are TGTGCCAGCAGCTTAACGGGAGCCGGAAACACCATATATTTT. Translation: CASSLTGAGNTIYF. Full variable domain (remainder filled in from reference TRBV7-6 and TRBJ1-3): GAGVSQSPRYKVTKRGQDVALRCDPISGHVSLYWYRQALGQGPEFLTYFNYEAQQDKSGLPNDRFSAERPEGSISTLTIQRTEQRDSAMYRCASSLTGAGNTIYFGEGSWLTVV.

This chain's CDR3 is CASSLGLAGHQETQYF. The CDR3, as DNA: TGCGCCAGCAGCTTGGGACTAGCGGGACACCAAGAGACCCAGTACTTC. The chain carries TRBV5-1 and TRBJ2-5; TRBD2 agrees at 11 bases. The CDR3 consists of 16 residues. V dropped 0 bases and J dropped 0; count of bases not matched to a gene: 1. Germline V gives CDR1 SGHRS, CDR2 YFSETQ.

CDR3 DNA: TGTGCCAGTACCAGAGAGGGCTCCGGCTACACCTTC. Amino acid sequence: CASTREGSGYTF. The rearrangement joins TRBV6-5 to TRBJ1-2; no reliable D call. The ends were cut back, 9 bases at V and 8 bases at J, with 16 bases in the middle. CDR1 is MNHEY and CDR2 is SVGAGI in the germline V gene. The CDR3 extends over 12 amino acids.

This chain joins TRBV12-5 and TRBJ2-1; 7 bases map to TRBD2. Per germline, CDR1 LGHNT and CDR2 FRNRAP. This CDR3 has 15 residues. J was trimmed by 4 bases and V by 5 bases; bases with no gene match: 8. For the CDR3, the DNA is TGTGCTAGTGGTCCACTGGGGGGGGTTTACAATGAGCAGTTCTTC. This codes for CASGPLGGVYNEQFF. Filled out from reference TRBV12-5 and TRBJ2-1, the complete variable domain reads DARVTQTPRHKVTEMGQEVTMRCQPILGHNTVFWYRQTMMQGLELLAYFRNRAPLDDSGMPKDRFSAEMPDATLATLKIQPSEPRDSAVYFCASGPLGGVYNEQFFGPGTRLTVL.

This chain connects TRBV27 to TRBJ1-6; no clear D gene. Trimming removed 0 bases at V and 7 bases at J, with 4 bases between. Germline values: CDR1 MNHEY, CDR2 SMNVEV (reference sequence). The CDR3 runs to 13 residues. CDR3: CASSLSRNSPLHF. CDR3 coding DNA: TGTGCCAGCAGTTTATCGAGAAATTCACCCCTCCACTTT.

This rearrangement joins TRBV28 to TRBJ2-5; the D gene is possibly TRBD1 (5 bases). V lost 7 bases, J lost 4 bases, and 10 bases lay in between. Germline V gene data show CDR1 as MDHEN and CDR2 as SYDVKM. This CDR3 is 12 amino acids long. CDR3 protein: CASTTTVETQYF. CDR3 sequence (DNA): TGTGCCAGCACCACGACAGTAGAGACCCAGTACTTC.

Only one count was recorded for this clone. The chain recombines TRBV3-1 (or the pseudogene TRBV3-2) with TRBJ2-1; 11 bases agree with TRBD2. V gave up 3 bases and J gave up 9 bases; unmatched junction bases: 10. The CDR3 extends over 16 amino acids. The germline CDR1 and CDR2 sequences are LGHDT and YNNKEL (reference sequence). This CDR3 reads CASSQVAGGLRGEQFF. For the CDR3, the DNA is TGTGCCAGCAGCCAGGTAGCGGGAGGGCTTCGCGGTGAGCAGTTCTTC.

The rearrangement joins TRBV5-4 to TRBJ2-1; 9 bases are a match to TRBD2. This CDR3 has 17 residues. CDR1 is SGHNT and CDR2 is YYREEE in the germline V gene (reference sequence). J gave up 7 bases and V 3 bases, and 14 bases lay outside the gene matches. Here the CDR3 DNA reads TGTGCCAGCAGCTATGGGGTCGGCGGGAGGGCCTGGAATGAGCAGTTCTTC. Its translation is CASSYGVGGRAWNEQFF. The full variable domain, completed using reference TRBV5-4 and TRBJ2-1, is ETGVTQSPTHLIKTRGQQVTLRCSSQSGHNTVSWYQQALGQGPQFIFQYYREEENGRGNFPPRFSGLQFPNYSSELNVNALELDDSALYLCASSYGVGGRAWNEQFFGPGTRLTVL.